Below, one T cell receptor beta chain is given with its context. Its antigen is unidentified. Donors had nominal health at sampling but likely had unrecorded immune exposures. 13 Jbeta primers and 60 Vbeta primers were used for the PCR. Measured with immunoSEQ multiplex PCR; TCRdb has only the in-frame clones, and not every one. The sample has under 200,000 clones; 60% to 80% are singletons. This specimen belongs to a study of cytomegalovirus exposure and HLA in healthy donors. Study-wide findings and caveats: The sole available immune exposure information was CMV serostatus.

The sequence came from a man between 45 and 60 years old in good health and CMV-seropositive. The sequenced material came from PBMCs.

The CDR3 here is CASSLRGFYNEQFF. The CDR3 nucleotides read TGTGCCAGCAGTTTAAGGGGGTTCTACAATGAGCAGTTCTTC. The gene calls are TRBV28 and TRBJ2-1, with D perhaps matching TRBD1 (6 bases). Germline V lookup: CDR1 MDHEN, CDR2 SYDVKM. Trimming took off 2 bases at V and 3 bases at J, with 8 bases between the two ends. The CDR3 is made up of 14 amino acids.